The rows below give T cell receptor beta chains drawn from one sample of a study of cytotoxic CD8 clonotypes in ibrutinib-treated CLL. Only in-frame clones appear in the TCRdb table, and some are missing; sequencing was by immunoSEQ multiplex PCR. Among 250,000 to 350,000 clones listed, more than 70% were seen once. Sequenced here: PBMCs, sampled at disease progression, from a patient treated with ibrutinib. The receptors come from a human donor with chronic lymphocytic leukemia. Both conserved end residues are part of each CDR3. Each record gives: clone size, D gene, V gene, J gene, CDR3 length, CDR3 protein, CDR3 DNA. The D gene is left open where the match is weak. Clone size, where shown, is once, few, many, or a class for clones that have expanded.

>once|-|TRBV5-1|TRBJ1-2|14
CASSLVGNVDGYTF
TGCGCCAGCAGCTTGGTGGGGAATGTGGATGGCTACACCTTC
>-|TRBD2|TRBV5-1|TRBJ2-7|15
CASSSGLAGVREQYF
TGCGCCAGCAGCTCCGGACTAGCGGGGGTGCGGGAGCAGTACTTC
>-|-|TRBV29-1|TRBJ1-2|13
CSVDGGVDYGYTF
TGCAGCGTCGATGGAGGGGTGGACTATGGCTACACCTTC
>-|-|TRBV10-2|TRBJ2-3|16
CASSGLWTSRTDTQYF
TGCGCCAGCAGTGGTTTGTGGACTTCACGCACAGATACGCAGTATTTT
>-|-|TRBV4-1|TRBJ1-2|14
CASSRAGTAFGGTF
TGCGCCAGCAGCCGAGCCGGGACGGCCTTTGGAGGCACCTTC
>-|TRBD2|TRBV5-1|TRBJ2-3|15
CASTWTSLSVDTQYF
TGCGCCAGCACCTGGACTAGCCTCTCTGTGGATACGCAGTATTTT
>-|TRBD2|TRBV27|TRBJ2-1|15
CASTLAGGINNEQFF
TGTGCCAGCACCCTAGCGGGAGGGATAAACAATGAGCAGTTCTTC
>-|-|TRBV27|TRBJ1-1|12
CASSYGGTEAFF
TGTGCCAGCAGTTATGGGGGCACTGAAGCTTTCTTT
>-|TRBD1|TRBV6-5|TRBJ2-7|15
CASSYSVGQPHEQYF
TGTGCCAGCAGTTACTCGGTGGGACAGCCGCACGAGCAGTACTTC
>-|TRBD2|TRBV7-9|TRBJ2-3|15
CASRIAGGWTDTQYF
TGTGCCAGCAGGATAGCGGGAGGGTGGACAGATACGCAGTATTTT
>-|-|TRBV15|TRBJ2-7|16
CATSRDLRVNSYEQYF
TGTGCCACCAGCAGAGACCTGCGAGTAAATTCCTACGAGCAGTACTTC
>many|TRBD2|TRBV9|TRBJ2-7|16
CASSPNGLAGSYEQYF
TGTGCCAGCAGCCCCAACGGACTAGCGGGCTCCTACGAGCAGTACTTC
>-|TRBD1|TRBV19|TRBJ1-5|15
CASSIRTGRKRPQHF
TGTGCCAGTAGTATCCGGACAGGGCGGAAACGGCCCCAGCATTTT
>-|TRBD1|TRBV7-9|TRBJ2-7|14
CASRPGTGTYEQYF
TGTGCCAGCCGCCCCGGGACAGGGACCTACGAGCAGTACTTC
>-|-|TRBV9|TRBJ2-7|14
CASSVSGNPYEQYF
TGTGCCAGCAGCGTAAGTGGAAACCCCTACGAGCAGTACTTC
>-|-|TRBV6-1|TRBJ2-5|14
CASSVWGHQETQYF
TGTGCCAGCAGTGTATGGGGACACCAAGAGACCCAGTACTTC
>-|-|TRBV4-1|TRBJ2-4|16
CASSQPSVWGRNIQYF
TGCGCCAGCAGCCAACCATCGGTGTGGGGCCGAAACATTCAGTACTTC
>-|-|TRBV9|TRBJ2-2|19
CASSVDVRLGRGNTGELFF
TGTGCCAGCAGCGTAGACGTTAGGTTAGGTCGCGGGAACACCGGGGAGCTGTTTTTT
>-|-|TRBV6-5|TRBJ1-5|14
CASSLQGTNQPQHF
TGTGCCAGCAGCCTCCAGGGGACTAATCAGCCCCAGCATTTT
>-|-|TRBV29-1|TRBJ1-2|17
CSVEDLGPAGIGYGYTF
TGCAGCGTTGAAGACCTAGGTCCCGCAGGGATAGGCTATGGCTACACCTTC
>once|TRBD1|TRBV2|TRBJ1-2|14
CASSGDSGNYGYTF
TGTGCCAGCAGCGGGGACAGCGGGAACTATGGCTACACCTTC